This T cell receptor beta chain emerged from a study of PD-L1 blockade in urothelial cancer. General observations from the study: Patients who had durable benefit saw their tumor-associated blood clones expand more at 3 weeks.

Only in-frame clones appear in the TCRdb table, and some are missing; sequencing was by immunoSEQ multiplex PCR. The sample holds 50,000 to 55,000 clones, around 74% seen once. Notes on this clone: What it recognizes is unknown.

This sample's time point: pretreatment peripheral blood. Patients suffered from locally advanced or metastatic urothelial carcinoma. Germline V gene lookup returns CDR1 MDHEN and CDR2 SYDVKM. V was trimmed by 2 bases and J by 0 bases, leaving 10 bases between them. The CDR3 runs to 15 residues. The receptor was derived from a man between 65 and 85 years old with urothelial cancer. The chain carries TRBV28 and TRBJ1-1; D is possibly TRBD1 (6 bases). The specimen was PBMCs, collected around atezolizumab (anti-PD-L1) treatment. The DNA of the CDR3 is TGTGCCAGCAGTTTAGCAGGGGCCATGAACACTGAAGCTTTCTTT. Its translation is CASSLAGAMNTEAFF.